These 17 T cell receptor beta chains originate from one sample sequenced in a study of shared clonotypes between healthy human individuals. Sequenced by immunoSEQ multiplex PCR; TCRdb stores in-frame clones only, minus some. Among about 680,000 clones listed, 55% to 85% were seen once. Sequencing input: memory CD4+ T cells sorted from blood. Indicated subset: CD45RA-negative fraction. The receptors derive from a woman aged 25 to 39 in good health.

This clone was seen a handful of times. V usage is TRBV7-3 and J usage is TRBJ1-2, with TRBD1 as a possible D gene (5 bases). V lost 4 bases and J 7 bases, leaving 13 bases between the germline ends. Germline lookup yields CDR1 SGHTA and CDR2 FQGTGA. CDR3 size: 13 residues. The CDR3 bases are TGTGCCAGCAGCTCTTGGGACCGTGTTGGCTACACCTTC. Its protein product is CASSSWDRVGYTF.

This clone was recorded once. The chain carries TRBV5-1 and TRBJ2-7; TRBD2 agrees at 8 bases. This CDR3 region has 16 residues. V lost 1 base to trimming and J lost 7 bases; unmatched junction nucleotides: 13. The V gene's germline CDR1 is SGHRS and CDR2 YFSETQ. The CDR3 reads CASSLPGGSAAGEQYF. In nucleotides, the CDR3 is TGCGCCAGCAGCTTGCCGGGAGGGAGTGCGGCGGGTGAGCAGTACTTC.

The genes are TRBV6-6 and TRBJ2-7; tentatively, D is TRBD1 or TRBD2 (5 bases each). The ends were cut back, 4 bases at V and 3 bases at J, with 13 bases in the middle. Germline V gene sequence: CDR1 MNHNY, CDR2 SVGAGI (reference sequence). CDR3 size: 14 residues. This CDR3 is CASSFARGSYEQYF. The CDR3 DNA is TGTGCCAGCAGTTTCGCGAGGGGCAGCTACGAGCAGTACTTC.

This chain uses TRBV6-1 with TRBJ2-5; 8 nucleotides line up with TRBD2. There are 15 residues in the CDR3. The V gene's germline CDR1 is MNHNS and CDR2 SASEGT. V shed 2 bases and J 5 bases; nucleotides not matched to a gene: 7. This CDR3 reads CASSEPAGVSETQYF. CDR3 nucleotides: TGTGCCAGCAGTGAACCAGCGGGAGTTTCGGAGACCCAGTACTTC.

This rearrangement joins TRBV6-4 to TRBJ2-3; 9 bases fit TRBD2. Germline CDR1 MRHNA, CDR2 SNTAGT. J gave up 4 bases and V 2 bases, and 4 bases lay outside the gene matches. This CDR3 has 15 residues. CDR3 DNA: TGTGCCAGCAGTGACGACCTAGCGGGGTCAGATACGCAGTATTTT. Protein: CASSDDLAGSDTQYF.

The CDR3 DNA follows: TGTGCCAGCAGCCCAACAGGGGGTTTTTACAATGAGCAGTTCTTC. It encodes CASSPTGGFYNEQFF. The genes are TRBV7-9 and TRBJ2-1; the match to TRBD1 covers 8 bases. V lost 5 bases to trimming and J lost 4 bases; unmatched junction nucleotides: 7. The CDR3 runs to 15 residues. Germline V gene data show CDR1 as SEHNR and CDR2 as FQNEAQ (reference sequence).

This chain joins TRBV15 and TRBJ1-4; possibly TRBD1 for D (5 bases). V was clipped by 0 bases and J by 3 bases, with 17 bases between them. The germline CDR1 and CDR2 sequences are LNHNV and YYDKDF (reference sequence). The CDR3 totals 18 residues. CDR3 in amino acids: CATSREGGGFGSNEKLFF. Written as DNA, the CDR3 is TGTGCCACCAGCAGAGAAGGTGGGGGTTTTGGGTCTAATGAAAAACTGTTTTTT.

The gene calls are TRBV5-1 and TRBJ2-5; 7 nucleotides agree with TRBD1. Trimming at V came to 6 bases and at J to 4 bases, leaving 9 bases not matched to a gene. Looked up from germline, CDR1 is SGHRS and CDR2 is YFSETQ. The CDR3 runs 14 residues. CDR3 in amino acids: CASTKTGNAETQYF. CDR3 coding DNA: TGCGCCAGCACAAAGACAGGGAATGCAGAGACCCAGTACTTC.

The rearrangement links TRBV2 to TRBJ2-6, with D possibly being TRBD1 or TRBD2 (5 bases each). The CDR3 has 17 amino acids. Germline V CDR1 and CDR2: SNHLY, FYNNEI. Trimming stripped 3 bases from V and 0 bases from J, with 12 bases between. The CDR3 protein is CASSDGGPSSGANVLTF. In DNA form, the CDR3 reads TGTGCCAGCAGTGATGGGGGACCGAGCTCTGGGGCCAACGTCCTGACTTTC.

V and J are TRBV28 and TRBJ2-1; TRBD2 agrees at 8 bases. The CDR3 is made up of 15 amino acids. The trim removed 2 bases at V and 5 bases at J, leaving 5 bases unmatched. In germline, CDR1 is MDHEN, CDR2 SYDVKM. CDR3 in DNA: TGTGCCAGCAGTTTACATAGCGGGACGGACAATGAGCAGTTCTTC. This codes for CASSLHSGTDNEQFF.

DNA of the CDR3: TGTGCCAGCAGTCCAGGGACCGCTGGAAACACCATATATTTT. Residues: CASSPGTAGNTIYF. The genes are TRBV28 and TRBJ1-3, with D possibly being TRBD1 (5 bases). Trimming shortened V by 5 bases and J by 2 bases, and 10 bases separated the two germline ends. CDR1 MDHEN and CDR2 SYDVKM come from the germline V gene. This CDR3 region has 14 residues. The whole variable domain, filled in from reference TRBV28 and TRBJ1-3, reads DVKVTQSSRYLVKRTGEKVFLECVQDMDHENMFWYRQDPGLGLRLIYFSYDVKMKEKGDIPEGYSVSREKKERFSLILESASTNQTSMYLCASSPGTAGNTIYFGEGSWLTVV.

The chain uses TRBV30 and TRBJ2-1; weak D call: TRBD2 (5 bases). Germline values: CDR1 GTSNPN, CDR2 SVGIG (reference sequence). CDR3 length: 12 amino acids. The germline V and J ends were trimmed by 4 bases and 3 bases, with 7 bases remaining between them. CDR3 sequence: CAWNGNYNEQFF. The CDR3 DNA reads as TGTGCCTGGAACGGGAACTACAATGAGCAGTTCTTC.

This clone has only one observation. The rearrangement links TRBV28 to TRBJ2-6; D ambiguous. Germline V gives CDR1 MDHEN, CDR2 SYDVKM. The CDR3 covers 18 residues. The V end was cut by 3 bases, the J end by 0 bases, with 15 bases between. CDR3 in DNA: TGTGCCAGCAGTTTGGATAGGGCCCTTCTCTCTGGGGCCAACGTCCTGACTTTC. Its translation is CASSLDRALLSGANVLTF.

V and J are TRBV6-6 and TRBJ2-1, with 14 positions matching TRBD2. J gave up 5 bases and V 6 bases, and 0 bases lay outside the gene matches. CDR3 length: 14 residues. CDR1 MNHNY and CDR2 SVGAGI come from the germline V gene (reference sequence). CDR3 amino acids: CASRGLAGDNEQFF. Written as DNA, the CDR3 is TGTGCCAGCAGGGGACTAGCGGGGGACAATGAGCAGTTCTTC.

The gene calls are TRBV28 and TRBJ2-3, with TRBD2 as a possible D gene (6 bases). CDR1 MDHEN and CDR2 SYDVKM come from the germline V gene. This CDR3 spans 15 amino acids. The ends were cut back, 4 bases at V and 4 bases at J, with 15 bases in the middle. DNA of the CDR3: TGTGCCAGCAGTTCCCTAGCGAAAGGGGCAGATACGCAGTATTTT. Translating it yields CASSSLAKGADTQYF.

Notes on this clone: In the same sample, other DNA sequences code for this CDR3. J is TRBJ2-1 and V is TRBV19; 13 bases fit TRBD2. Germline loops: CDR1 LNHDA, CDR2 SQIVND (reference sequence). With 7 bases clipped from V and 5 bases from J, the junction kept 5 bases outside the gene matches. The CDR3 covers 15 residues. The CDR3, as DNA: TGTGCCAGTACCACCGGGACTAGCGGGAACAATGAGCAGTTCTTC. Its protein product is CASTTGTSGNNEQFF.

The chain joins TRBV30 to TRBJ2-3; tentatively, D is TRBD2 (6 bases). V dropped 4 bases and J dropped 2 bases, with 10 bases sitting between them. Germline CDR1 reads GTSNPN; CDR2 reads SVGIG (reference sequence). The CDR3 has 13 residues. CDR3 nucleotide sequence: TGTGCCTGGACCCGCGGGAACACAGATACGCAGTATTTT. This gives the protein CAWTRGNTDTQYF.